A single sample gave rise to the 27 T cell receptor beta chains below, sequenced in a study of cytotoxic CD8 clonotypes in ibrutinib-treated CLL. Libraries were prepared by immunoSEQ multiplex PCR; TCRdb keeps only in-frame clonotypes and omits some of them. Counted here are roughly 49,000 clones, around four fifths occurring once; the ten biggest clones make up around 21%. Sequenced material: PBMCs, taken after 24 months of ibrutinib treatment. The receptors derive from a human donor with chronic lymphocytic leukemia.

This rearrangement joins TRBV9 to TRBJ2-3; possible D gene TRBD2, 6 bases. Trimming removed 4 bases at V and 5 bases at J, with 17 bases between. The CDR3 length is 15 residues. Germline assignment: CDR1 SGDLS and CDR2 YYNGEE. CDR3 residues: CASSPRSGWGDTQYF. Here the CDR3 DNA reads TGTGCCAGCAGCCCCCGCAGCGGGTGGGGAGATACGCAGTATTTT.

The chain employs TRBV7-7 and TRBJ2-2, with TRBD1 matching over 7 bases. CDR1 SSHAT and CDR2 FNYEAQ come from the germline V gene (reference sequence). V lost 5 bases and J lost 4; bases outside the gene matches: 10. The CDR3 consists of 16 residues. DNA for the CDR3: TGTGCCAGCAGCCTTAGGACAGGTCGCGTCACCGGGGAGCTGTTTTTT. Protein: CASSLRTGRVTGELFF. The whole variable domain, filled in from reference TRBV7-7 and TRBJ2-2, reads GAGVSQSPRYKVTKRGQDVTLRCDPISSHATLYWYQQALGQGPEFLTYFNYEAQPDKSGLPSDRFSAERPEGSISTLTIQRTEQRDSAMYRCASSLRTGRVTGELFFGEGSRLTVL.

V and J are TRBV13 and TRBJ2-7, with a possible D match to TRBD1 (6 bases). V dropped 3 bases and J dropped 6 bases, with 21 bases sitting between them. This CDR3 is built from 16 residues. From germline, CDR1 is PRHDT and CDR2 FYEKMQ (reference sequence). This chain's CDR3 is CASSFRDIRSRGEQYF. DNA for the CDR3: TGTGCCAGCAGCTTCCGGGACATCCGTTCGCGAGGCGAGCAGTACTTC.

The V gene is TRBV6-4, the J gene TRBJ1-1, with no clear D. This CDR3 spans 14 amino acids. Trimming took 2 bases from V and 6 from J, leaving 13 bases between them. CDR1 is MRHNA and CDR2 is SNTAGT in the germline V gene. CDR3 protein: CASSDHSTSAEAFF. CDR3 nucleotide sequence: TGTGCCAGCAGTGACCACAGCACTTCGGCTGAAGCTTTCTTT.

The chain links TRBV6-1 to TRBJ1-5; D not resolved. CDR3 length equals 14 residues. Germline V gives CDR1 MNHNS, CDR2 SASEGT. V was clipped by 4 bases and J by 7 bases, with 14 bases between them. CDR3 DNA: TGTGCCAGCAGTGTAACCCGGACTGGGCAGCCCCAGCATTTT. As protein: CASSVTRTGQPQHF.

This chain links TRBV27 with TRBJ2-5; D may match TRBD1 or TRBD2 (6 bases each). The V gene's germline CDR1 is MNHEY and CDR2 SMNVEV (reference sequence). V lost 6 bases to trimming and J lost 2 bases, with 19 bases between them. This CDR3 region has 16 residues. This CDR3 is CASSYVRDNHQETQYF. The CDR3 bases are TGTGCCAGCAGCTATGTGCGGGACAATCATCAAGAGACCCAGTACTTC.

CDR3 region: CASSLAGRATDTQYF. Written as DNA, the CDR3 is TGTGCCAGCAGCTTAGCGGGTAGGGCCACAGATACGCAGTATTTT. The gene calls are TRBV7-2 and TRBJ2-3; no clear D gene. The length of the CDR3 is 15 residues. Germline CDR1 reads SGHTA; CDR2 reads FQGNSA. Trimming took 0 bases from V and 2 from J, leaving 9 bases between them.

The chain employs TRBV18 and TRBJ1-2; tentatively, D is TRBD1 (6 bases). V gave up 3 bases and J gave up 1 base, with 15 bases separating them. This CDR3 comprises 16 residues. From germline, CDR1 is KGHSH and CDR2 LQKENI. The CDR3 DNA follows: TGTGCCAGCTCACCCTCCCAAAGGGGGGTTAACTATGGCTACACCTTC. Residues: CASSPSQRGVNYGYTF.

The J gene is TRBJ2-7, the V gene TRBV9, with a weak D call TRBD2 (6 bases). V was cut by 6 bases and J by 7 bases, with 20 bases left in between. This CDR3 is 14 amino acids long. Germline-derived CDR1 and CDR2 are SGDLS and YYNGEE. The chain's CDR3 is CASNRDSTAREQYF. CDR3 DNA sequence: TGTGCCAGCAATCGGGACTCCACCGCGCGGGAGCAGTACTTC.

The rearrangement uses TRBV19 and TRBJ1-1; D is uncertain. Germline-derived CDR1 and CDR2 are LNHDA and SQIVND (reference sequence). Trimming took 5 bases from V and 3 from J, leaving 7 bases between them. There are 12 residues in the CDR3. The CDR3 nucleotides read TGTGCCAGTAGTCCAGGTTACACTGAAGCTTTCTTT. This encodes CASSPGYTEAFF.

The chain joins TRBV7-2 to TRBJ2-7, with TRBD2 matching 8 bases. V shed 5 bases, J shed 6 bases, and the junction held 9 bases outside the gene matches. Looked up from germline, CDR1 is SGHTA and CDR2 is FQGNSA. The CDR3 consists of 14 residues. This CDR3 reads CASSRSGNDGEQYF. The CDR3 bases are TGTGCCAGCAGCCGTAGCGGGAATGACGGCGAGCAGTACTTC.

This clone was observed a few times. V and J are TRBV11-2 and TRBJ1-1, with D tentatively TRBD1 (5 bases). Trimming took off 4 bases at V and 4 bases at J, with 19 bases between the two ends. The CDR3 has 16 amino acids. Germline assignment: CDR1 SGHAT and CDR2 FQNNGV. CDR3 bases: TGTGCCAGCAGCTCACTCCGATGGGGGGTTAGCACTGAAGCTTTCTTT. Protein: CASSSLRWGVSTEAFF.

The genes are TRBV30 and TRBJ2-3, with D possibly TRBD2 on 5 matching bases. Germline V gene sequence: CDR1 GTSNPN, CDR2 SVGIG (reference sequence). Trimming pared 6 bases from V and 4 bases from J, leaving 8 bases between. The CDR3 spans 11 residues. This chain's CDR3 is CACSGADTQYF. The CDR3 DNA reads as TGTGCCTGTTCCGGGGCAGATACGCAGTATTTT.

The J gene is TRBJ1-3, the V gene TRBV5-6, with 9 positions matching TRBD1. V lost 0 bases, J lost 8 bases, and 12 bases stayed unmatched. The CDR3 runs to 17 residues. In germline, CDR1 is SGHDT, CDR2 YYEEEE. This CDR3 reads CASSLAFGTGGLHTIYF. Here the CDR3 DNA reads TGTGCCAGCAGCTTGGCCTTCGGAACAGGGGGCTTACACACCATATATTTT.

The chain couples TRBV10-3 to TRBJ2-3, with D perhaps TRBD1 (6 bases). Trimming pared 10 bases from V and 0 bases from J, leaving 11 bases between. CDR1 and CDR2 from the germline V gene are ENHRY and SYGVKD. This CDR3 contains 13 residues. CDR3 nucleotides: TGTGCCACCGCCGGGACAAGCACAGATACGCAGTATTTT. Protein: CATAGTSTDTQYF.

This chain joins TRBV29-1 and TRBJ2-7, with 7 nucleotides matching TRBD1. This CDR3 comprises 16 residues. CDR1 and CDR2 from the germline V gene are SQVTM and ANQGSEA. V gave up 7 bases and J gave up 0 bases; unmatched junction bases: 15. Here the CDR3 reads CSAKGWDSEHSYEQYF. CDR3 in DNA: TGCAGCGCCAAGGGGTGGGACAGCGAACACTCCTACGAGCAGTACTTC.

The chain carries TRBV5-1 and TRBJ2-7; the match to TRBD1 covers 9 bases. This CDR3 is 16 amino acids long. The trim removed 4 bases at V and 5 bases at J, leaving 13 bases unmatched. Germline V CDR1 and CDR2: SGHRS, YFSETQ. The CDR3 is CASSPPGQGIGNEQYF. CDR3 nucleotide sequence: TGCGCCAGCAGCCCTCCGGGACAGGGAATCGGCAACGAGCAGTACTTC.

The chain uses TRBV27 and TRBJ2-1, with D unclear. V lost 1 base and J lost 6, with 7 bases in between. CDR1 MNHEY and CDR2 SMNVEV come from the germline V gene (reference sequence). CDR3 length: 13 residues. CDR3 DNA sequence: TGTGCCAGCAGTTTATTAACCAGCAATGAGCAGTTCTTC. Translation: CASSLLTSNEQFF.

This clone was found once. This sequence joins TRBV5-5 and TRBJ2-6; D remains unclear. CDR3 length: 16 residues. Germline V lookup: CDR1 SGHKS, CDR2 YYEKEE (reference sequence). V dropped 2 bases and J dropped 0 bases, with 9 bases sitting between them. The CDR3: CASSFQASSGANVLTF. CDR3 bases: TGTGCCAGCAGCTTCCAGGCGAGCTCTGGGGCCAACGTCCTGACTTTC.

V gene TRBV2 combines with J gene TRBJ1-5; TRBD1 is a possible D gene (5 bases). The CDR3 is 16 residues long. Germline loops: CDR1 SNHLY, CDR2 FYNNEI. Trimming removed 11 bases at V and 0 bases at J, with 20 bases between. The CDR3 sequence: CASRGGAVDSNQPQHF. The CDR3, as DNA: TGTGCCTCCCGGGGCGGGGCGGTGGATAGCAATCAGCCCCAGCATTTT.

The chain joins TRBV6-5 to TRBJ2-7, with 15 nucleotides matching TRBD2. This CDR3 has 16 amino acids. The V and J ends lost 4 bases and 4 bases, in that order; junction bases with no gene match: 5. The V gene's germline CDR1 is MNHEY and CDR2 SVGAGI. As DNA, the CDR3 is TGTGCCAGCAGTTCTTCCGGGACTAGCGGGAGGTACGAGCAGTACTTC. It encodes CASSSSGTSGRYEQYF.

This rearrangement joins TRBV10-1 to TRBJ1-1, with D unresolved. From germline, CDR1 is WNHNN and CDR2 SYGVQD (reference sequence). V lost 8 bases and J 0 bases, leaving 7 bases between the germline ends. CDR3 length equals 12 residues. CDR3: CASGRMNTEAFF. CDR3 in DNA: TGCGCCAGCGGCCGGATGAACACTGAAGCTTTCTTT.

The chain is built from TRBV11-3 and TRBJ1-4; the D is unclear. V was clipped by 0 bases and J by 0 bases, with 11 bases between them. Looked up from germline, CDR1 is SGHNT and CDR2 is YENEEA. This CDR3 is 17 amino acids long. The CDR3 loop is CASSLDVPPSTNEKLFF. The CDR3 bases are TGTGCCAGCAGCTTAGACGTCCCGCCCTCAACTAATGAAAAACTGTTTTTT. Drawing the rest from reference TRBV11-3 and TRBJ1-4, the complete variable domain is EAGVVQSPRYKIIEKKQPVAFWCNPISGHNTLYWYLQNLGQGPELLIRYENEEAVDDSQLPKDRFSAERLKGVDSTLKIQPAELGDSAVYLCASSLDVPPSTNEKLFFGSGTQLSVL.

This sequence joins TRBV7-6 and TRBJ2-7; no clear D gene. The CDR3 spans 14 residues. V was trimmed by 0 bases and J by 6 bases, leaving 12 bases between them. Germline values: CDR1 SGHVS, CDR2 FNYEAQ. The CDR3 bases are TGTGCCAGCAGCTTAGCGGGCAGCGCTCGCGAGCAGTACTTC. Its translation is CASSLAGSAREQYF.

In DNA form, the CDR3 reads TGTGCCAGCAGCTCCGGGACAGGGGGTATTCTGTACGAGCAGTACTTC. It codes for CASSSGTGGILYEQYF. The V and J genes are TRBV5-6 and TRBJ2-7; 11 nucleotides align to TRBD1. Germline V gene data show CDR1 as SGHDT and CDR2 as YYEEEE. This CDR3 comprises 16 residues. V gave up 3 bases and J gave up 4 bases; unmatched junction bases: 9.

The chain recombines TRBV5-4 with TRBJ2-1; the D gene is possibly TRBD1 (7 bases). Germline assignment: CDR1 SGHNT and CDR2 YYREEE (reference sequence). The CDR3 length is 16 residues. V lost 3 bases, J lost 0 bases, and 13 bases lay in between. DNA of the CDR3: TGTGCCAGCAGCTCAGGGGGGACCATCTCCTACAATGAGCAGTTCTTC. Its translation: CASSSGGTISYNEQFF.

The J gene is TRBJ1-2, the V gene TRBV27; possibly TRBD1 for D (5 bases). The germline V and J ends were trimmed by 5 bases and 4 bases, with 14 bases remaining between them. Germline V gene data show CDR1 as MNHEY and CDR2 as SMNVEV (reference sequence). The CDR3 contains 14 residues. The CDR3 is CASSVRELGYGYTF. The CDR3 DNA is TGTGCCAGCAGTGTCAGGGAGTTGGGCTATGGCTACACCTTC.